This T cell receptor (beta chain) appears in the sequencing data of a study of radiotherapy plus CTLA-4 blockade in lung cancer. Overall study context: Objective responses occurred in approximately 18% of patients; about 34% had disease control. The study's findings and limits: Interferon-beta and early blood T cell clone dynamics reportedly predicted response best. Radiotherapy plus ipilimumab was followed by expansion in blood of tumor-derived TCR clones.

Assay used: immunoSEQ multiplex PCR; TCRdb lists only in-frame clones, some missing. The data contain over 85,000 clones, 65% to 85% of them singletons. Ipilimumab CTLA-4 blockade and focal radiation were given to patients with chemo-refractory metastatic non-small-cell lung cancer. This clone was seen only a few times. Its target is unknown. Other DNA variants within this sample encode the same CDR3. The germline V gene has CDR1 SSHAT and CDR2 FNYEAQ (reference sequence). V lost 0 bases to trimming and J lost 1 base, with 6 bases between them. The CDR3 is made up of 14 amino acids. This chain connects TRBV7-7 to TRBJ2-5; D possibly corresponds to TRBD1 (5 bases). The receptor's source is a human donor with non-small cell lung cancer who had a partial response to radiotherapy plus ipilimumab. Some clones in this sample may be carry-over from other donors' samples. Specimen: peripheral blood, collected from a patient treated with radiotherapy plus ipilimumab. This CDR3 reads CASSLAGVQETQYF. The DNA of the CDR3 is TGTGCCAGCAGCTTAGCAGGGGTCCAAGAGACCCAGTACTTC. The whole variable domain, remainder taken from reference TRBV7-7 and TRBJ2-5, is GAGVSQSPRYKVTKRGQDVTLRCDPISSHATLYWYQQALGQGPEFLTYFNYEAQPDKSGLPSDRFSAERPEGSISTLTIQRTEQRDSAMYRCASSLAGVQETQYFGPGTRLLVL.